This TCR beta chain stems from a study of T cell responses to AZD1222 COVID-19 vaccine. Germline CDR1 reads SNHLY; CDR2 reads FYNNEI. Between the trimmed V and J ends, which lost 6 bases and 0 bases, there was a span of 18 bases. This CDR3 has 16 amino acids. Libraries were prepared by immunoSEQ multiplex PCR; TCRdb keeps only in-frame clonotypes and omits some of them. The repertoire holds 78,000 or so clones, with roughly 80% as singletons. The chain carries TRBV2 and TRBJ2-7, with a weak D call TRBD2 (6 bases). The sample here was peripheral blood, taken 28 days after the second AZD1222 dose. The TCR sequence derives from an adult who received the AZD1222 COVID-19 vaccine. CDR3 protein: CASRRTGTSSSYEQYF. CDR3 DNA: TGTGCCAGCAGGAGAACCGGGACTTCTAGCTCCTACGAGCAGTACTTC.